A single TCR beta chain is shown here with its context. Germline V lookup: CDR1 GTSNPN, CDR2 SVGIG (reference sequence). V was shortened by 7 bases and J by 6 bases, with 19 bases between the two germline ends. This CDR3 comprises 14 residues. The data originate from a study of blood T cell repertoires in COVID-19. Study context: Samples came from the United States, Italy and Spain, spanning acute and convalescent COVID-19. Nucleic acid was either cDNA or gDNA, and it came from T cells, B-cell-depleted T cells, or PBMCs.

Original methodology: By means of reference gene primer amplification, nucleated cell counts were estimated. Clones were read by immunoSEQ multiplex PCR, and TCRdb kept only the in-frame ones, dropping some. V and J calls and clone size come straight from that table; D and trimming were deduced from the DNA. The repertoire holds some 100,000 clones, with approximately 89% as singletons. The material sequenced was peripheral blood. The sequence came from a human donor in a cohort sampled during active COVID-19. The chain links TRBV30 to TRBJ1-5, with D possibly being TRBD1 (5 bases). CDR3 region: CASSTGVGGQPQHF. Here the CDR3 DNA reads TGTGCCTCATCTACGGGGGTGGGAGGTCAGCCCCAGCATTTT.